The 15 T cell receptor beta chains presented below share a single source sample, sequenced in a study of T cell changes during pregnancy in multiple sclerosis. The assay was immunoSEQ multiplex PCR, and TCRdb's table has in-frame clones only and misses some. The sample includes tens of thousands of clones, approximately 90% seen only once; the top ten take approximately 0.68%. This sample comprised CD4+ T cells from peripheral blood mononuclear cells, obtained after pregnancy. These receptors were obtained from a female donor in good health, enrolled as a control in a pregnancy study.

V is TRBV14 and J is TRBJ2-7, with D possibly TRBD2 on 6 matching bases. This CDR3 comprises 17 residues. The V end lost 0 bases, the J end lost 7 bases, and 22 bases lay between the germline ends. Germline V gene lookup returns CDR1 SGHDN and CDR2 FVKESK. The chain's CDR3 is CASSQDLGGWPSGEQYF. The CDR3 DNA reads as TGTGCCAGCAGCCAAGATTTGGGGGGATGGCCGTCGGGGGAGCAGTACTTC.

This chain joins TRBV7-9 and TRBJ1-5; 8 bases fit TRBD1. V shed 5 bases and J 3 bases; nucleotides not matched to a gene: 6. The CDR3 has 15 residues. Germline values: CDR1 SEHNR, CDR2 FQNEAQ (reference sequence). Here the CDR3 DNA reads TGTGCCAGCAGCCCCCCAGGGGGCCCCAATCAGCCCCAGCATTTT. It is translated as CASSPPGGPNQPQHF.

This CDR3 is CASSLSRLNEQFF. CDR3 coding DNA: TGTGCCAGCAGTTTATCACGACTGAATGAGCAGTTCTTC. This chain joins TRBV28 and TRBJ2-1; D remains ambiguous. There are 13 residues in the CDR3. The V gene's germline CDR1 is MDHEN and CDR2 SYDVKM. Deletions cut 1 base from V and 7 bases from J, with 8 bases between.

The rearrangement links TRBV4-2 to TRBJ2-1; TRBD2 might be the D (6 bases). V was pared by 0 bases and J by 4 bases, with 19 bases between. The CDR3 contains 18 residues. Per germline, CDR1 LGHNA and CDR2 YNFKEQ. The CDR3 nucleotides read TGTGCCAGCAGCCAAGATTTCCGACTAGTAACGTTTTACAATGAGCAGTTCTTC. It encodes CASSQDFRLVTFYNEQFF.

V and J are TRBV4-3 and TRBJ2-7, with no clear D. Trimming took 3 bases from V and 6 from J, leaving 12 bases between them. Germline V lookup: CDR1 LGHNA, CDR2 YSLEER. This CDR3 region has 13 residues. The CDR3 sequence: CASSQERFGEQYF. The CDR3 region has the DNA TGCGCCAGCAGCCAGGAGAGGTTCGGCGAGCAGTACTTC.

The chain employs TRBV2 and TRBJ1-1, with TRBD1 matching 8 bases. V was clipped by 2 bases and J by 1 base; unmatched bases: 3. The germline gives CDR1 SNHLY, CDR2 FYNNEI. There are 15 residues in the CDR3. CDR3 in DNA: TGTGCCAGCAGTGAACTCGGGACAGGGAACACTGAAGCTTTCTTT. This gives the protein CASSELGTGNTEAFF.

The rearrangement joins TRBV5-1 to TRBJ2-7; 12 bases agree with TRBD2. The V segment lost 3 bases and the J segment 3 bases; nucleotides outside the gene matches: 10. This CDR3 contains 17 residues. Germline V gene lookup returns CDR1 SGHRS and CDR2 YFSETQ. The CDR3 DNA is TGCGCCAGCAGCTCTTGGACTAGCGGGGCCCTTGACTACGAGCAGTACTTC. Translating gives CASSSWTSGALDYEQYF.

The chain combines TRBV10-2 with TRBJ1-3; maybe TRBD1 (6 bases). Trimming removed 3 bases from V and 7 bases from J, with 19 bases in between. The germline V gene has CDR1 WSHSY and CDR2 SAAADI. CDR3 length equals 16 residues. CDR3 DNA sequence: TGCGCCAGCAGTGATTTCTTAACGGGGGGCCTGAACACCATATATTTT. This gives the protein CASSDFLTGGLNTIYF.

The chain is built from TRBV28 and TRBJ2-2; 11 bases agree with TRBD2. The CDR3 totals 18 residues. Germline-derived CDR1 and CDR2 are MDHEN and SYDVKM. V gave up 6 bases and J gave up 5 bases; unmatched junction bases: 14. CDR3 sequence (DNA): TGTGCCAGCAGCCGCGTTAGCGGGAGGGCCGTTCGAACCGGGGAGCTGTTTTTT. This encodes CASSRVSGRAVRTGELFF.

The chain joins TRBV12-5 to TRBJ2-7; 8 bases fit TRBD1. The J segment lost 3 bases and the V segment lost 6 bases, leaving 13 bases of the junction unmatched. The CDR3 covers 16 residues. Germline CDR1 is LGHNT and CDR2 is FRNRAP. The CDR3 sequence: CASGHQTGTGRYEQYF. In DNA form, the CDR3 reads TGTGCTAGTGGACATCAAACCGGGACAGGTCGCTACGAGCAGTACTTC.

This chain links TRBV7-9 with TRBJ2-3; 8 bases are a match to TRBD2. From germline, CDR1 is SEHNR and CDR2 FQNEAQ (reference sequence). The CDR3 is made up of 16 amino acids. After removal of 5 bases from V and 0 bases from J, the junction contained 7 bases not matched to a gene. CDR3 sequence: CASSIKREWSTDTQYF. Here the CDR3 DNA reads TGTGCCAGCAGCATCAAGCGGGAGTGGAGCACAGATACGCAGTATTTT.

The chain combines TRBV7-9 with TRBJ2-2, with a tentative D call TRBD2 (5 bases). The CDR3 sequence is 16 residues long. V lost 2 bases, J lost 2 bases, and 12 bases lay in between. Per the germline V gene, CDR1 is SEHNR and CDR2 is FQNEAQ (reference sequence). Here the CDR3 reads CASSLSLGSNTGELFF. CDR3 coding DNA: TGTGCCAGCAGCTTATCATTAGGGAGCAACACCGGGGAGCTGTTTTTT.

The chain carries TRBV2 and TRBJ1-6; D not certain. From germline, CDR1 is SNHLY and CDR2 FYNNEI. The CDR3 extends over 14 amino acids. V was clipped by 4 bases and J by 9 bases, with 13 bases between them. The chain's CDR3 is CASSGAGMGSPLHF. CDR3 bases: TGTGCCAGCAGTGGGGCGGGGATGGGTTCACCCCTCCACTTT. The whole variable domain, filled in from reference TRBV2 and TRBJ1-6, reads EPEVTQTPSHQVTQMGQEVILRCVPISNHLYFYWYRQILGQKVEFLVSFYNNEISEKSEIFDDQFSVERPDGSNFTLKIRSTKLEDSAMYFCASSGAGMGSPLHFGNGTRLTVT.

V usage is TRBV7-8 and J usage is TRBJ1-5; maybe TRBD1 (6 bases). This CDR3 comprises 15 residues. V lost 2 bases to trimming and J lost 1 base, with 9 bases between them. CDR1 is SGHVS, CDR2 FQNEAQ, per germline. The CDR3 protein is CASSLQGSSNQPQHF. Here the CDR3 DNA reads TGTGCCAGCAGCTTACAGGGGTCGAGCAATCAGCCCCAGCATTTT.

The rearrangement links TRBV12-5 to TRBJ2-5, with TRBD1 identical over 10 bases. V lost 0 bases, J lost 5 bases, and 9 bases stayed unmatched. The CDR3 is made up of 17 amino acids. Germline CDR1 and CDR2: LGHNT and FRNRAP. The CDR3 region is CASGLVLLGQGRETQYF. The CDR3 nucleotides are TGTGCTAGTGGTTTGGTACTTTTGGGACAGGGGCGGGAGACCCAGTACTTC.